This T cell receptor beta chain derives from a study of cytomegalovirus exposure and HLA in healthy donors. With 60 Vbeta and 13 Jbeta primers, the PCR was carried out. Measured with immunoSEQ multiplex PCR; TCRdb has only the in-frame clones, and not every one. In the table there are 100,000 to 150,000 clones, around three quarters of which are singletons. Between the trimmed V and J ends, which lost 6 bases and 8 bases, there was a span of 16 bases. The V gene's germline CDR1 is LNHDA and CDR2 SQIVND (reference sequence). CDR3 length: 14 amino acids. The sequenced material came from PBMCs. This clonotype was sampled from a male donor in good health and CMV-seropositive. The rearrangement uses TRBV19 and TRBJ1-4, with unresolved D. CDR3 loop: CASSVTGMSEKLFF. The DNA of the CDR3 is TGTGCCAGTAGCGTAACGGGGATGAGCGAAAAACTGTTTTTT.